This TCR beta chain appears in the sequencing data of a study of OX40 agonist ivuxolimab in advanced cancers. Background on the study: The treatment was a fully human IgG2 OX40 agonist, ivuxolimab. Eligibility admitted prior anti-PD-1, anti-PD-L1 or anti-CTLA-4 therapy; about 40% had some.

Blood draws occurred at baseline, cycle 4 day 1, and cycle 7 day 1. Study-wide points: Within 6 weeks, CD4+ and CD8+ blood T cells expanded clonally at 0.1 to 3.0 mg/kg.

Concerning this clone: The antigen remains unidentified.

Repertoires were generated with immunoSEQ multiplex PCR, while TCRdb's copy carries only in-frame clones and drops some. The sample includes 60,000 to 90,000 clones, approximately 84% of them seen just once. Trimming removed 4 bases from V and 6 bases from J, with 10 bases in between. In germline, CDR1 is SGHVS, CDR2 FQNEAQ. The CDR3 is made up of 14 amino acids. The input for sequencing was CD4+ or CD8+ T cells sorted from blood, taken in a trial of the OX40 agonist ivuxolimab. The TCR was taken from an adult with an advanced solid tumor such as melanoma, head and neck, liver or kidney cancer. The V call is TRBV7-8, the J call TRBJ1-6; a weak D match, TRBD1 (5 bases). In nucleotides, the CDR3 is TGTGCCAGCAGCTGGATAGGGGCTAATTCACCCCTCCACTTT. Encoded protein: CASSWIGANSPLHF.